The 24 T cell receptor beta chains below all came from one sample that was sequenced in a study of blood T cells in healthy people across ages. A second PCR, run for about 6 to 11 cycles, used a sample-barcoded 5' primer plus a J-beta primer mix. TCRdb passed the 5' RACE reads through MiXCR, listing each CDR3 protein once. The sample has hundreds of thousands of distinct CDR3 sequences; roughly 32% are singletons. Sequencing input: blood. Every receptor here comes from a woman older than 75 in good health.

This clonotype occurred a few times. The chain uses TRBV7-8 and TRBJ2-7; D not resolved. CDR3 length: 11 residues. Trimming took off 0 bases at V and 7 bases at J, with 4 bases between the two ends. Looked up from germline, CDR1 is SGHVS and CDR2 is FQNEAQ. This chain's CDR3 is CASSLALEQYF. The CDR3 DNA reads TGTGCCAGCAGCTTAGCCTTAGAGCAGTACTTC.

This clonotype came up a few times. A read error may produce the germline difference seen at one junction end. The chain carries TRBV5-6 and TRBJ1-4; TRBD1 might be the D (5 bases). The CDR3 sequence is 16 residues long. Germline V gene lookup returns CDR1 SGHDT and CDR2 YYEEEE. The CDR3 bases are TGTGCCGGCAGCTCAATGGTGACAGCCACAAATGAAAAACTGTTTTTT. Its translation is CAGSSMVTATNEKLFF.

The chain has TRBV6-4 and TRBJ2-1, with 14 bases aligning to TRBD2. CDR1 is MRHNA and CDR2 is SNTAGT in the germline V gene. The V gene end was trimmed by 0 bases and the J gene end by 3 bases; junction bases not matched to a gene: 1. This CDR3 has 17 amino acids. CDR3 sequence reads: CASSDSTSGGGYNEQFF. The CDR3 DNA reads as TGTGCCAGCAGTGACTCGACTAGCGGGGGGGGCTACAATGAGCAGTTCTTC.

This chain joins TRBV18 and TRBJ1-6, with TRBD1 matching over 9 bases. Germline CDR1 reads KGHSH; CDR2 reads LQKENI. The CDR3 contains 15 residues. V was clipped by 5 bases and J by 8 bases; unmatched bases: 7. CDR3 DNA: TGTGCCAGCTCATCGGGACAGGGAACGGATTCACCCCTCCACTTT. Its protein is CASSSGQGTDSPLHF.

The chain is built from TRBV5-1 and TRBJ2-3, with 10 bases lining up with TRBD2. Germline assignment: CDR1 SGHRS and CDR2 YFSETQ. Trimming removed 0 bases from V and 6 bases from J; junction bases left unmatched: 4. This CDR3 comprises 15 residues. Written as DNA, the CDR3 is TGCGCCAGCAGCTTGGATAGCGGGAGGCTGGATACGCAGTATTTT. It encodes CASSLDSGRLDTQYF.

There are many counts of this clonotype. V gene TRBV20-1 combines with J gene TRBJ1-2, with D tentatively TRBD1 (5 bases). V lost 6 bases to trimming and J lost 11 bases, with 28 bases between them. Germline values: CDR1 DFQATT, CDR2 SNEGSKA (reference sequence). There are 15 residues in the CDR3. The CDR3 nucleotides are TGCAGTGCCCCGCCAGTAGTTTCGGGGCTGATGGGATACACCTTC. This encodes CSAPPVVSGLMGYTF.

This clonotype was seen many times. This chain joins TRBV10-3 and TRBJ2-1, with unresolved D. V dropped 2 bases and J dropped 4 bases, with 6 bases sitting between them. This CDR3 has 13 amino acids. Germline values: CDR1 ENHRY, CDR2 SYGVKD. CDR3 amino acids: CAISEARYNEQFF. The CDR3 bases are TGTGCCATCAGTGAGGCCAGATACAATGAGCAGTTCTTC.

The chain joins TRBV20-1 to TRBJ2-5; TRBD2 is a possible D gene (6 bases). CDR3 length: 13 residues. CDR1 is DFQATT, CDR2 SNEGSKA, per germline (reference sequence). Trimming left V 2 bases short and J 9 bases short, with 16 bases between. The CDR3 DNA reads as TGCAGTGCTAGAAACGGCGAGACGGGGGCCCAGTACTTC. Protein product: CSARNGETGAQYF.

This clonotype was picked up many times. The chain combines TRBV7-3 with TRBJ2-1; 11 nucleotides agree with TRBD2. Per germline, CDR1 SGHTA and CDR2 FQGTGA. The J segment lost 5 bases and the V segment lost 4 bases, leaving 16 bases of the junction unmatched. The CDR3 covers 19 residues. The CDR3 region has the DNA TGTGCCAGCAGCTCCATCAACCGAGGACTAGCGGGCGAAGACAATGAGCAGTTCTTC. Translated: CASSSINRGLAGEDNEQFF.

This chain uses TRBV12-3 or TRBV12-4 with TRBJ1-1, with unresolved D. The CDR3 is 12 amino acids. Between the trimmed V and J ends, which lost 7 bases and 2 bases, there was a span of 8 bases. In DNA form, the CDR3 reads TGTGCCAGCACCCTGGGTAACACTGAAGCTTTCTTT. Amino acids: CASTLGNTEAFF.

The genes are TRBV29-1 and TRBJ1-2; the D gene is possibly TRBD1 (6 bases). The CDR3 loop spans 12 amino acids. Trimming stripped 6 bases from V and 4 bases from J, with 12 bases between. Germline CDR1 SQVTM, CDR2 ANQGSEA. CDR3 DNA sequence: TGCAGCGTGCCGGGGGCGGTCTATGGCTACACCTTC. Translated, it gives CSVPGAVYGYTF. The whole variable domain, filled in from reference TRBV29-1 and TRBJ1-2, reads SAVISQKPSRDICQRGTSLTIQCQVDSQVTMMFWYRQQPGQSLTLIATANQGSEATYESGFVIDKFPISRPNLTFSTLTVSNMSPEDSSIYLCSVPGAVYGYTFGSGTRLTVV.

This clonotype was counted at least ten times. The chain carries TRBV4-3 and TRBJ2-7, with D maybe TRBD2 (5 bases). Trimming removed 0 bases from V and 3 bases from J, with 12 bases in between. Germline V CDR1 and CDR2: LGHNA, YSLEER. The CDR3 length is 15 residues. The CDR3 region has the DNA TGCGCCAGCAGCCAAGATGGTCGGGGTTACTACGAGCAGTACTTC. Translation gives CASSQDGRGYYEQYF.

This clonotype was recorded many times. The rearrangement joins TRBV7-2 to TRBJ2-3, with a tentative D call TRBD2 (5 bases). The CDR3 runs to 16 residues. Trimming removed 3 bases at V and 6 bases at J, with 19 bases between. Germline loops: CDR1 SGHTA, CDR2 FQGNSA. The CDR3 loop reads CASSFLDSARKDTQYF. In DNA, the CDR3 is TGTGCCAGCAGCTTTTTGGACTCGGCAAGGAAGGATACGCAGTATTTT.

The table lists this clonotype with many counts. The chain couples TRBV20-1 to TRBJ2-5, with D perhaps matching TRBD1 (6 bases). There are 12 residues in the CDR3. Per germline, CDR1 DFQATT and CDR2 SNEGSKA (reference sequence). In nucleotides, the CDR3 is TGCAGCGGTCAGGGGATGAGGGAGACCCAGTACTTC. Its protein is CSGQGMRETQYF.

This clonotype was counted ten times or more. The chain uses TRBV3-1 and TRBJ1-5; D unresolved. With 2 bases removed from V and 0 bases from J, the gap between germline ends came to 5 bases. The length of the CDR3 is 14 residues. Germline V gene lookup returns CDR1 LGHDT and CDR2 YNNKEL (reference sequence). The CDR3 region is CASSQRYSNQPQHF. The CDR3 bases are TGTGCCAGCAGCCAAAGATATAGCAATCAGCCCCAGCATTTT.

This clonotype occurred many times. The gene calls are TRBV7-2 and TRBJ2-7, with D perhaps being TRBD1 or TRBD2 (6 bases each). CDR1 and CDR2 (germline): SGHTA, FQGNSA. The length of the CDR3 is 12 residues. V shed 1 base and J shed 12 bases, with 13 bases lying between them. CDR3 sequence (DNA): TGTGCCAGCAGCTTAGAATGGGGGGCCCCGTACTTC. This encodes CASSLEWGAPYF.

The genes are TRBV30 and TRBJ2-2, with D perhaps matching TRBD1 (7 bases). Per the germline V gene, CDR1 is GTSNPN and CDR2 is SVGIG (reference sequence). CDR3 length: 14 amino acids. V was trimmed by 2 bases and J by 3 bases, leaving 10 bases between them. DNA for the CDR3: TGTGCCTGGAGTCGGGGGACAGACACCGGGGAGCTGTTTTTT. This translates into CAWSRGTDTGELFF.

This clonotype was seen at least ten times. This rearrangement joins TRBV15 to TRBJ2-5; 7 bases map to TRBD2. With 3 bases clipped from V and 5 bases from J, the junction kept 9 bases outside the gene matches. CDR3 length: 15 residues. CDR1 is LNHNV, CDR2 YYDKDF, per germline (reference sequence). The CDR3 DNA reads as TGTGCCACCAGCAGCCCCCCGGGGGGTTCGGAGACCCAGTACTTC. This codes for CATSSPPGGSETQYF.

In this sample, this clonotype turned up many times. The J gene is TRBJ2-5, the V gene TRBV20-1; tentatively, D is TRBD1 (5 bases). V was clipped by 3 bases and J by 5 bases, with 7 bases between them. There are 11 residues in the CDR3. Per germline, CDR1 DFQATT and CDR2 SNEGSKA (reference sequence). In DNA, the CDR3 is TGCAGTGCTAGGACAGAGGAGACCCAGTACTTC. Protein sequence: CSARTEETQYF.

This clonotype occurred many times. The chain joins TRBV6-5 to TRBJ2-3; D is undetermined. Trimming took off 6 bases at V and 7 bases at J, with 17 bases between the two ends. The CDR3 totals 14 residues. CDR1 and CDR2 from the germline V gene are MNHEY and SVGAGI. DNA for the CDR3: TGTGCCAGCAGAGGCTACACTCTTGCCTATACGCAGTATTTT. Residues: CASRGYTLAYTQYF.

Details on this clonotype: Given a much more abundant clone one base away, this may be a read error. The chain recombines TRBV20-1 with TRBJ2-5; D is possibly TRBD2 (6 bases). The CDR3 has 13 residues. The V end was cut by 3 bases, the J end by 11 bases, with 19 bases between. Germline V gene data show CDR1 as DFQATT and CDR2 as SNEGSKA (reference sequence). The CDR3 DNA sequence: TGCAGTGCTAGGGCGGGACCGGGCAATGAGCAGTACTTC. It codes for CSARAGPGNEQYF.

This clonotype has ten or more counts. V and J are TRBV6-5 and TRBJ2-3, with TRBD2 as a possible D gene (5 bases). The CDR3 has 15 residues. The V gene lost 5 bases and the J gene lost 2 bases, with 14 bases spanning the gap. In germline, CDR1 is MNHEY, CDR2 SVGAGI. The DNA for the CDR3 is TGTGCCAGCAGTCGAAGCGGACCCAACACAGATACGCAGTATTTT. Protein: CASSRSGPNTDTQYF.

At least ten counts were recorded for this clonotype. This chain uses TRBV6-2 or TRBV6-3 with TRBJ1-2; 8 bases are a match to TRBD1. The CDR3 is made up of 12 amino acids. The V gene's germline CDR1 is MNHEY and CDR2 SVGEGT. V dropped 6 bases and J dropped 8; count of bases not matched to a gene: 5. CDR3 coding DNA: TGTGCCAGCAGCAGGGGGCCGAGCGGCTACACCTTC. Encoded protein: CASSRGPSGYTF.

There are a few counts of this clonotype. The chain carries TRBV20-1 and TRBJ2-5; no definite D call. This CDR3 has 14 amino acids. Between the trimmed V and J ends, which lost 3 bases and 1 base, there was a span of 12 bases. Germline CDR1 reads DFQATT; CDR2 reads SNEGSKA (reference sequence). CDR3 sequence: CSASKTDVQETQYF. In nucleotides, the CDR3 is TGCAGTGCTAGTAAAACAGACGTCCAAGAGACCCAGTACTTC.